This T cell receptor (beta chain) stems from a study of blood T cell repertoires in COVID-19. Study summary: PBMCs, B-cell-depleted T cells, or T cells were the source of the cDNA or gDNA that made up the material.

The method was immunoSEQ multiplex PCR; TCRdb's version includes in-frame clones alone and lacks a portion of them. The sample carries more than 110,000 clones, 80% to 90% recorded once. CDR1 is SGDLS, CDR2 YYNGEE, per germline. The CDR3 has 15 amino acids. V trimming: 0 bases; J trimming: 8 bases; junction bases outside the gene matches: 2. The J gene is TRBJ1-6, the V gene TRBV9; the match to TRBD1 covers 10 bases. This receptor was taken from a woman at least 80 years old with acute or convalescent COVID-19. What was sequenced was peripheral blood. The CDR3 DNA sequence: TGTGCCAGCAGCGTAGGACAGGGGGCTTATTCACCCCTCCACTTT. Protein: CASSVGQGAYSPLHF.